These T cell receptor beta chains were read from a single sample in a study of T cells in localized non-small cell lung cancer. Using immunoSEQ multiplex PCR, the repertoire was profiled, and TCRdb retains in-frame clones only, with some absent. The table records around 2,300 clones, more than 20% of them present only once. The sample here was lung tumor tissue, taken before any cancer treatment. The receptors were sampled from a man between 40 and 70 years old with stage III lung adenocarcinoma. The conserved cysteine and the conserved F or W are not part of the CDR3 here.

>TRBV6-8
ASSTLDRESRDYGYT
>TRBV6-8
ASSHQRNTEAF
>TRBV11-3
ASSLGTGVYEKLF
>TRBV19
ASRQGYEQY
>TRBV6-8
ASSYSGQGVNTEAF
>TRBV6-8
ASSYSGPNEQF
>TRBV14
ASSQDKRGAHEQY
>TRBV30
AWKNAGAPQETQY
>TRBV28
ASSRAGTSRQETQY
>TRBV5-1
ASSLQPTPGAPYEQY
>TRBV19
ASSGLWGQSSYNEQF
>TRBV29-1
SVEGGTGINGYT
>TRBV6-8
AISGSPEVGDTEAF
>TRBV11-3
ASSAPGLAGGPRLNEQF
>TRBV5-1
ASSLGTLGTEAF
>TRBV13
ASSLGWGSGSTDTQY
>TRBV11-3
ASSTGSVIWFDGYT
>TRBV9
ASRETGDQPQH
>TRBV11-3
ASSLAEAEYEQY
>TRBV30
AWSTPGGSGELF